The entry that follows covers one T cell receptor (beta chain) sequence. Its specificity is not known. The record originates from a study of T cells in localized non-small cell lung cancer. The study, taken as a whole, reports: Uninvolved adjacent lung showed higher T cell clonality than tumor.

Assay: immunoSEQ multiplex PCR; the TCRdb copy retains only in-frame clones and omits some. The table records 15,000 to 25,000 clones, over 75% of them present only once. This CDR3 contains 15 residues. Germline lookup yields CDR1 LNHDA and CDR2 SQIVND (reference sequence). V lost 3 bases and J 5 bases, leaving 11 bases between the germline ends. The sequencing here drew on peripheral blood, taken before any cancer treatment. This chain uses TRBV19 with TRBJ1-6; the D is unclear. The clonotype originates from a man aged 40 to 69 with stage I lung adenocarcinoma. The CDR3 nucleotides read TGTGCCAGTAGTATGGGAGAGGCAAATAATTCACCCCTCCACTTT. It yields the protein CASSMGEANNSPLHF. The whole variable domain, filled in from reference TRBV19 and TRBJ1-6, reads DGGITQSPKYLFRKEGQNVTLSCEQNLNHDAMYWYRQDPGQGLRLIYYSQIVNDFQKGDIAEGYSVSREKKESFPLTVTSAQKNPTAFYLCASSMGEANNSPLHFGNGTRLTVT.